A selection of T cell receptor beta chains follows, all from one sample in a study of shared clonotypes between healthy human individuals. Sequencing used immunoSEQ multiplex PCR; TCRdb keeps in-frame clones, though not all of them. The sample has some 2 million clones, roughly 94% seen once; the top ten hold about 1.1%. Sequencing used naive CD8+ T cells sorted from blood. These receptors originate from a man in his late teens or twenties in good health. Both conserved end residues are part of each CDR3. A D gene is named only where the DNA matches it firmly. Expanded clones get a size class; other rows say once, few or many, or leave the size out.

d_call j_call clone_size v_call cdr3_aa cdr3_nt
TRBD2 TRBJ2-3 - TRBV5-4 CASSLAPAGLLADTQYF TGTGCCAGCAGCTTGGCCCCAGCGGGGTTGCTCGCAGATACGCAGTATTTT
- TRBJ2-7 - TRBV29-1 CSVESEGSYEQYF TGCAGCGTTGAATCGGAAGGGTCCTACGAGCAGTACTTC
- TRBJ1-4 - TRBV27 CASSFSLGYEKLFF TGTGCCAGCAGTTTTTCCCTGGGATATGAAAAACTGTTTTTT
TRBD1 TRBJ2-1 - TRBV29-1 CSVYDRASEQFF TGCAGCGTCTACGACAGGGCCAGTGAGCAGTTCTTC
- TRBJ2-1 - TRBV7-7 CASSPQGGSYNEQFF TGTGCTAGCAGCCCACAGGGTGGGTCCTACAATGAGCAGTTCTTC
TRBD1 TRBJ1-2 - TRBV5-6 CASSGTGTGYGYTF TGTGCCAGCAGCGGTACCGGGACAGGGTATGGCTACACCTTC
- TRBJ2-7 - TRBV5-1 CASSLEGMSSYEQYF TGCGCCAGCAGCTTAGAGGGGATGAGCTCCTACGAGCAGTACTTC
- TRBJ1-4 - TRBV10-3 CAISDRNGEKLFF TGTGCCATCAGTGACAGGAATGGAGAAAAACTGTTTTTT
- TRBJ2-7 once TRBV27 CASSLEGGYEQYF TGTGCCAGCAGTTTAGAAGGAGGATACGAGCAGTACTTC
TRBD1 TRBJ1-1 - TRBV27 CASSFGTGGDTEAFF TGTGCCAGCAGTTTCGGGACAGGGGGCGACACTGAAGCTTTCTTT
TRBD2 TRBJ2-1 - TRBV7-8 CASSSRTSALGQFF TGTGCCAGCAGCTCCCGGACTAGCGCTCTAGGGCAGTTCTTC
- TRBJ2-7 - TRBV30 CAWSVRVSYEQYF TGTGCCTGGAGTGTGAGGGTTTCCTACGAGCAGTACTTC
TRBD2 TRBJ2-7 - TRBV6-1 CASVLAGDTYEQYF TGTGCCAGCGTCCTAGCGGGTGATACCTACGAGCAGTACTTC
TRBD1 TRBJ1-5 - TRBV27 CASRSLGQGDQPQHF TGTGCCAGCAGAAGTCTCGGACAGGGGGATCAGCCCCAGCATTTT
TRBD2 TRBJ2-3 - TRBV5-6 CASSFASGGTDTQYF TGTGCCAGCAGCTTTGCTAGCGGAGGCACAGATACGCAGTATTTT
TRBD2 TRBJ2-5 - TRBV9 CASSEAGGGRSYQETQYF TGTGCCAGCAGCGAGGCGGGCGGGGGGCGATCGTACCAAGAGACCCAGTACTTC
- TRBJ2-3 - TRBV13 CASSLRGAAPTDTQYF TGTGCCAGCAGCTTGAGGGGCGCGGCCCCCACAGATACGCAGTATTTT
- TRBJ1-3 - TRBV6-1 CASSEGGGNTIYF TGTGCCAGCAGCGAGGGAGGTGGAAACACCATATATTTT
- TRBJ1-1 once TRBV7-3 CASSLQGGTEAFF TGTGCCAGCAGCTTACAAGGGGGCACTGAAGCTTTCTTT
TRBD2 TRBJ2-7 - TRBV27 CASGSGSSYEQYF TGTGCCAGCGGTAGCGGGAGCTCCTACGAGCAGTACTTC
- TRBJ2-7 - TRBV20-1 CSAREDYEQYF TGCAGTGCTAGAGAGGATTACGAGCAGTACTTC
- TRBJ1-5 - TRBV4-3 CASSQDRRGSNNQPQHF TGCGCCAGCAGCCAAGATCGAAGGGGGTCCAACAATCAGCCCCAGCATTTT
- TRBJ2-7 - TRBV5-6 CASSFGYEQYF TGTGCCAGCAGCTTCGGTTACGAGCAGTACTTC
TRBD1 TRBJ2-1 - TRBV7-6 CASSEGAEKFF TGTGCCAGCAGCGAGGGGGCCGAGAAGTTCTTC
- TRBJ1-1 - TRBV5-1 CASRQGPGSAEAFF TGCGCCAGCAGACAGGGCCCGGGGAGCGCTGAAGCTTTCTTT
TRBD2 TRBJ2-3 - TRBV9 CASSVYSGGVGTQYF TGTGCCAGCAGCGTATACAGCGGGGGGGTAGGTACGCAGTATTTT
TRBD1 TRBJ1-2 - TRBV6-5 CASSYSYRGLDYGYTF TGTGCCAGCAGTTACTCGTACAGGGGCTTAGATTATGGCTACACCTTC
- TRBJ2-7 - TRBV19 CASRISGDLYEQYF TGTGCCAGTAGGATCTCAGGCGACCTCTACGAGCAGTACTTC
- TRBJ2-2 - TRBV5-1 CASSLVNGDTGELFF TGCGCCAGCAGCTTGGTTAACGGAGACACCGGGGAGCTGTTTTTT
- TRBJ2-7 once TRBV14 CASSPFGQGLYYEQYF TGTGCCAGCAGCCCCTTCGGGCAGGGGTTGTACTACGAGCAGTACTTC
TRBD1 TRBJ1-3 - TRBV11-2 CASFGQGPSGNTIYF TGTGCCAGCTTCGGACAGGGGCCCTCTGGAAACACCATATATTTT
- TRBJ1-1 - TRBV6-6 CASSYSAGGTEAFF TGTGCCAGCAGTTACTCGGCGGGGGGCACTGAAGCTTTCTTT
TRBD2 TRBJ2-1 few TRBV9 CASSPSGISYNEQFF TGTGCCAGCAGCCCCAGCGGGATCTCCTACAATGAGCAGTTCTTC
- TRBJ2-5 once TRBV10-3 CAISEPWRDGEETQYF TGTGCCATCAGTGAGCCATGGCGGGACGGGGAAGAGACCCAGTACTTC
TRBD2 TRBJ2-7 - TRBV7-6 CASSFQRGWEQYF TGTGCCAGCAGCTTTCAGCGGGGGTGGGAGCAGTACTTC
- TRBJ1-5 few TRBV7-8 CASSLTISSNQPQHF TGTGCCAGCAGCCTAACGATCAGTAGCAATCAGCCCCAGCATTTT
- TRBJ2-5 - TRBV7-8 CASSLQQVQETQYF TGTGCCAGCAGCTTACAACAGGTCCAAGAGACCCAGTACTTC